This T cell receptor beta chain was recovered during a study of PD-1 blockade in mismatch repair-deficient tumors. Regarding the study as a whole: Tumor-resident clones, often absent from pretreatment blood, expanded after pembrolizumab and then contracted.

As for this clone: No antigen is known for it.

All patients were mismatch repair deficient, assessed by either PCR or immunohistochemistry. The TCR-sequenced patients were a few responders to pembrolizumab. The germline gives CDR1 WSHSY, CDR2 SAAADI. J was trimmed by 3 bases and V by 6 bases; bases with no gene match: 7. CDR3 length: 15 residues. Sequencing used immunoSEQ multiplex PCR; TCRdb keeps in-frame clones, though not all of them. The data contain around 120,000 clones, around nine tenths of them singletons. The chain is built from TRBV10-2 and TRBJ2-7; 11 nucleotides line up with TRBD2. This TCR was sampled from an adult with mismatch repair-deficient cancer. The sample here was peripheral blood, taken roughly 70 weeks after starting pembrolizumab. This CDR3 is CASRLAGGPLYEQYF. The CDR3 DNA is TGCGCCAGCAGGTTAGCGGGAGGGCCCCTCTACGAGCAGTACTTC.